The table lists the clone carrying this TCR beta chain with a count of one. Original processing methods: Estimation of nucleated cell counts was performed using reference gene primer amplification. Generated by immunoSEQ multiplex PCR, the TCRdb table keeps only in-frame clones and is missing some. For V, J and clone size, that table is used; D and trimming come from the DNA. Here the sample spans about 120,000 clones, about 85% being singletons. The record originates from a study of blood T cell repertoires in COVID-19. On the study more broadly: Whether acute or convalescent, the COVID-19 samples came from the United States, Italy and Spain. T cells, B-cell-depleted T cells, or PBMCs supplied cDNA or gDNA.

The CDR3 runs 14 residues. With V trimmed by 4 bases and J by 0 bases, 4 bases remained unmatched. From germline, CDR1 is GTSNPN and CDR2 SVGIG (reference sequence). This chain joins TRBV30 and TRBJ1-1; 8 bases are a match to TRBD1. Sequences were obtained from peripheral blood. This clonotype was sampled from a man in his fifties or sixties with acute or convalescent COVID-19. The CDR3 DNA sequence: TGTGCCTGGACAAGGACAGGGCTGAACACTGAAGCTTTCTTT. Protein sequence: CAWTRTGLNTEAFF.